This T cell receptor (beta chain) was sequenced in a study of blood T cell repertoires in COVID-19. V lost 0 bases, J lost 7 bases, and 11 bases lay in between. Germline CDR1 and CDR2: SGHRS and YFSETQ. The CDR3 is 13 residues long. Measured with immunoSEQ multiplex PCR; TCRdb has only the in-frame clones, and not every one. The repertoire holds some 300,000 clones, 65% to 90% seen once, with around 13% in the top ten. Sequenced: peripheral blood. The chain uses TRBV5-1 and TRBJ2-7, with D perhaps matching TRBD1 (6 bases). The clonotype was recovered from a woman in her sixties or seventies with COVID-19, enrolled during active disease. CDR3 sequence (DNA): TGCGCCAGCAGCTTGGGATGGGGGCAAGAGCAGTACTTC. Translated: CASSLGWGQEQYF.